This T cell receptor beta chain emerged from a study of CD8+CD57+ T cells in acquired aplastic anemia. Overall study: Sorted cells (CD4+ and CD8+) yielded DNA amounts that averaged approximately 3.1 ug. Whole-study findings and limits: Shared by patients and controls, around 27 CD8+ CDR3s were abundant in patients.

Template material for TCR beta VDJ and CDR3 profiling consisted of genomic DNA. One entry per CDR3 protein, called by TCRdb with MiXCR from the reads. The top ten clones hold less than 0.85% of a sample with roughly 500,000 distinct CDR3 sequences, roughly a third of them seen once. This clonotype was picked up many times. The antigen is undetermined. Sequencing was done on patients that had shown CD8+CD57+ cell expansion by flow cytometry. Patients uniformly had severe acquired aplastic anemia. Germline V gene data show CDR1 as SQVTM and CDR2 as ANQGSEA. The CDR3 loop spans 14 amino acids. The V gene lost 5 bases and the J gene lost 2 bases, with 13 bases spanning the gap.

The chain recombines TRBV29-1 with TRBJ2-1; D is perhaps TRBD1 (5 bases). Sequenced material: sorted CD4+, CD8+, or CD8+CD57+ T cells (not recorded which) from PBMCs. This receptor was taken from a human donor with aplastic anemia. Here the CDR3 DNA reads TGCAGCGTTTTAGGGGTAGTTGCCTACAATGAGCAGTTCTTC. Translating gives CSVLGVVAYNEQFF.